These 9 T cell receptor beta chains came from one sample sequenced in a study of T cells in Graves' hyperthyroidism and ophthalmopathy. Regions amplified from RNA transcripts were the TCR beta CDR3 regions. Primed by the HTBI set, a first-round RT-PCR was run on the TCR CDR3. A single record per CDR3 protein comes from TCRdb applying MiXCR to the multiplex PCR reads. The sample records approximately 560,000 distinct CDR3 sequences, just over 45% being singletons. The specimen sequenced was peripheral blood or thyroid tissue (not recorded which). The receptors here all came from a woman aged 18-35 years with Graves' hyperthyroidism.

CDR3 protein: CASSGWTDNYGYTF. The CDR3 DNA follows: TGTGCCAGCAGTGGATGGACAGATAACTATGGCTACACCTTC. J is TRBJ1-2 and V is TRBV25-1, with D possibly matching TRBD1 (6 bases). Germline-derived CDR1 and CDR2 are MGHDK and SYGVNS. The CDR3 sequence is 14 residues long. Trimming pared 4 bases from V and 1 base from J, leaving 10 bases between.

This clonotype was counted between two and nine times. This chain connects TRBV10-3 to TRBJ2-3; D is possibly TRBD1 (7 bases). V gave up 6 bases and J gave up 4 bases, with 11 bases separating them. There are 13 residues in the CDR3. In germline, CDR1 is ENHRY, CDR2 SYGVKD. CDR3 in DNA: TGTGCCATCAGCGGCAGGGGGGCAGATACGCAGTATTTT. It codes for CAISGRGADTQYF.

Comments on this clonotype: One end of the junction does not line up with germline, which may come from a read error. The V and J genes are TRBV19 and TRBJ1-4; D is unclear. CDR1 is LNHDA and CDR2 is SQIVND in the germline V gene (reference sequence). The CDR3 sequence is 11 residues long. CDR3 sequence reads: CASSVDEKLFF. The CDR3 nucleotides read TGTGCCAGTAGTGTAGATGAAAAACTGTTTTTT.

In this sample, this clonotype turned up many times. This chain joins TRBV2 and TRBJ2-6; 8 bases fit TRBD1. Germline lookup yields CDR1 SNHLY and CDR2 FYNNEI. The CDR3 has 13 amino acids. The trim removed 11 bases at V and 2 bases at J, leaving 2 bases unmatched. CDR3 residues: CAAQGAGANVLTF. The CDR3 DNA follows: TGTGCCGCACAGGGGGCTGGGGCCAACGTCCTGACTTTC.

J is TRBJ2-5 and V is TRBV25-1, with 14 bases that match TRBD2. Looked up from germline, CDR1 is MGHDK and CDR2 is SYGVNS. V dropped 11 bases and J dropped 0; count of bases not matched to a gene: 14. The CDR3 is made up of 18 amino acids. DNA for the CDR3: TGTGCCCTGGGGAGGACTAGCGGGGGGCCTACGTACCAAGAGACCCAGTACTTC. Its protein product is CALGRTSGGPTYQETQYF.

There are many counts of this clonotype. The rearrangement links TRBV7-8 to TRBJ2-7, with unresolved D. The CDR3 contains 13 residues. V was pared by 2 bases and J by 5 bases, with 10 bases between. Germline V gene data show CDR1 as SGHVS and CDR2 as FQNEAQ. CDR3: CASSLSPRDEQYF. In DNA, the CDR3 is TGTGCCAGCAGCTTATCCCCCCGGGACGAGCAGTACTTC. The whole variable domain, filled in from reference TRBV7-8 and TRBJ2-7, reads GAGVSQSPRYKVAKRGQDVALRCDPISGHVSLFWYQQALGQGPEFLTYFQNEAQLDKSGLPSDRFFAERPEGSVSTLKIQRTQQEDSAVYLCASSLSPRDEQYFGPGTRLTVT.

V gene TRBV20-1 combines with J gene TRBJ1-1, with TRBD1 identical over 7 bases. Germline-derived CDR1 and CDR2 are DFQATT and SNEGSKA (reference sequence). CDR3 length: 13 residues. CDR3 in amino acids: CAVPDRVATEAFF. The CDR3 DNA sequence: TGCGCAGTCCCCGACAGGGTGGCCACTGAAGCTTTCTTT.

The genes are TRBV7-6 and TRBJ1-1; weak D call: TRBD1 (5 bases). Trimming took off 5 bases at V and 0 bases at J, with 19 bases between the two ends. From germline, CDR1 is SGHVS and CDR2 FNYEAQ. The CDR3 is made up of 17 amino acids. CDR3 nucleotide sequence: TGTGCCAGCAGCCAAAACCGGGGGTCCAGCATGAACACTGAAGCTTTCTTT. Protein sequence: CASSQNRGSSMNTEAFF.

The chain employs TRBV2 and TRBJ1-6; D remains unclear. The CDR3 length is 15 residues. V dropped 4 bases and J dropped 8 bases, with 15 bases sitting between them. Germline CDR1 is SNHLY and CDR2 is FYNNEI. The CDR3 is CASSAREGTDSPLHF. Here the CDR3 DNA reads TGTGCCAGCAGTGCTAGAGAGGGCACAGATTCACCCCTCCACTTT.